The clone carrying this T cell receptor beta chain was seen at least ten times. Its antigen is not identified. At one boundary the junction diverges from the germline segment, which might be a read error. This CDR3 comprises 12 residues. Germline V gene lookup returns CDR1 SGHTA and CDR2 FQGNSA. Time point denoted: pre-sensitization, week 0. Treatment here: therapeutic diphenylcyclopropenone sensitization with weekly scalp DPC. Total RNA was isolated from unfractionated whole blood. The data originate from a study of human T cells and chemical hapten exposure. Study results and caveats: The number of TCRs above 1 in 1000 frequency did not change after DPC sensitization.

The library tagged individual cDNA molecules with unique molecular identifiers. TCRdb ran MiXCR on the RACE reads and lists one entry per CDR3 protein. This sample has 300,000 to 450,000 distinct CDR3 sequences; 4% to 6% occur once, and the top ten carry 2.5% to 3%. V is TRBV7-2 and J is TRBJ2-1; 11 positions match TRBD2. The receptor was isolated from a woman aged 45-60 years with alopecia areata. Some clones in this sample may be carry-over from other donors' samples. This specimen consisted of whole blood, obtained in connection with sensitization to the hapten diphenylcyclopropenone (DPC). CDR3 protein: CASSFPSGRPYF. The CDR3, as DNA: TGTGCCAGCAGCTTCCCTAGCGGGAGGCCCTACTTC.